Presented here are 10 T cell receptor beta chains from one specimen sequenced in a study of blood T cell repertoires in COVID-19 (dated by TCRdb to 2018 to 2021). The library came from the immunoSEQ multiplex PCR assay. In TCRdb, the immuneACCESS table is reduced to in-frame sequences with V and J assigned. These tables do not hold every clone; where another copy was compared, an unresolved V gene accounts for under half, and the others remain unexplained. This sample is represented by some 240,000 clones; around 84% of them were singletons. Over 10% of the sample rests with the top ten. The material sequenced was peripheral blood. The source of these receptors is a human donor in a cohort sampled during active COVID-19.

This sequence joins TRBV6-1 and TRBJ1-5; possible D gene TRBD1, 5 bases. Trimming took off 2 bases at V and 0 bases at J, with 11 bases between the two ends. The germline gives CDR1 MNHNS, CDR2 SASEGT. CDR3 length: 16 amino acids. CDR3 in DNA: TGTGCCAGCAGTGAATTTAGGGGTTTTAGCAATCAGCCCCAGCATTTT. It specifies CASSEFRGFSNQPQHF.

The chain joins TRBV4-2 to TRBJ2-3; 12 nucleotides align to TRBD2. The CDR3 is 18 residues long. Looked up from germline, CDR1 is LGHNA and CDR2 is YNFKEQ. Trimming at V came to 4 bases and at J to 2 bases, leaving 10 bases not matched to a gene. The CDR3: CASSRARTSGIDTDTQYF. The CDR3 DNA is TGTGCCAGCAGCCGCGCCCGGACTAGCGGGATAGACACAGATACGCAGTATTTT.

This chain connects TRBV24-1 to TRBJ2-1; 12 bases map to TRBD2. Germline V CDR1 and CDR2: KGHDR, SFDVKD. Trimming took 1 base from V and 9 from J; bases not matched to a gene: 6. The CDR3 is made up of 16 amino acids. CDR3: CATSDFVTSGSSEQFF. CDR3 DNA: TGTGCCACCAGTGATTTTGTGACTAGCGGGAGCTCTGAGCAGTTCTTC.

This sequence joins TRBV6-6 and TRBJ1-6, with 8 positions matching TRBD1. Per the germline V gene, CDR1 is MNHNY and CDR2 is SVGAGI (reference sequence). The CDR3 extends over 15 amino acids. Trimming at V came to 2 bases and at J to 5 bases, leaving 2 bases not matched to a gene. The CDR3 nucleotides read TGTGCCAGCAGTTACCCGGGACAGGATAATTCACCCCTCCACTTT. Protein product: CASSYPGQDNSPLHF.

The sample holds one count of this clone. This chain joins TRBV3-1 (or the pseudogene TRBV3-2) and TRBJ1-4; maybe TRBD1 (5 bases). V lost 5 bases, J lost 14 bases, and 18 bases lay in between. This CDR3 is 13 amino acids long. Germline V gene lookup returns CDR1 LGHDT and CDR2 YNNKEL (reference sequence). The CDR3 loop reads CASSAGPPQELFF. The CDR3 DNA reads TGTGCCAGCAGCGCGGGACCGCCCCAAGAGCTGTTTTTT.

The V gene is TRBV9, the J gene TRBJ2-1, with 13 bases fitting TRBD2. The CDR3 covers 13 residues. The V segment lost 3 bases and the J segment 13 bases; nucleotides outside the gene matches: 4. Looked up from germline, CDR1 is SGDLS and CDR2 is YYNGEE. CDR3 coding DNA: TGTGCCAGCAGCGAGGGACTAGCGGGACCCCAGTTCTTC. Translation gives CASSEGLAGPQFF.

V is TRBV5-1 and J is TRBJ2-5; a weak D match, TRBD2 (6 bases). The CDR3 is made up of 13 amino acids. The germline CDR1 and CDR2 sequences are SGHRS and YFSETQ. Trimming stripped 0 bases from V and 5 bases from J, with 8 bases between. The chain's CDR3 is CASSLGRVETQYF. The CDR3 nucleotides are TGCGCCAGCAGCTTGGGGAGGGTGGAGACCCAGTACTTC.

The chain's CDR3 is CASSIRHTGNTIYF. CDR3 sequence (DNA): TGTGCCAGTAGTATTCGACATACTGGAAACACCATATATTTT. V and J are TRBV19 and TRBJ1-3; no reliable D call. Germline V lookup: CDR1 LNHDA, CDR2 SQIVND (reference sequence). Trimming took off 3 bases at V and 2 bases at J, with 8 bases between the two ends. There are 14 residues in the CDR3.

CDR3 sequence (DNA): TGTGCCAGTAGTATTTATCTACAGGGGAAGGACATGACCACTGAAGCTTTCTTT. This gives the protein CASSIYLQGKDMTTEAFF. This sequence joins TRBV19 and TRBJ1-1; 7 bases are a match to TRBD1. After removal of 3 bases from V and 4 bases from J, the junction contained 17 bases not matched to a gene. The CDR3 has 18 residues. Germline loops: CDR1 LNHDA, CDR2 SQIVND (reference sequence).

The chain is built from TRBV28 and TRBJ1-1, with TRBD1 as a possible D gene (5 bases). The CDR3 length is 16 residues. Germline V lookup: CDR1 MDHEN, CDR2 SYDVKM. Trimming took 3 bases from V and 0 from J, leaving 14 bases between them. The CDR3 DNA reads TGTGCCAGCAGTTTCCCTGGGGGGAGATTGAACACTGAAGCTTTCTTT. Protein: CASSFPGGRLNTEAFF.